The rows below give T cell receptor beta chains drawn from one sample of a study of blood T cell repertoires in COVID-19. The method was immunoSEQ multiplex PCR; TCRdb's version includes in-frame clones alone and lacks a portion of them. The table has 200,000 to 300,000 clones, about four fifths seen once. What was sequenced was peripheral blood. These TCRs come from a man younger than 40 who had recovered from COVID-19. CDR3s include the opening cysteine and the closing phenylalanine or tryptophan. The D gene is left open where the match is weak. Size is omitted from some rows. Given values are once, few, many or a class for expanded clones.

j_call clone_size v_call d_call cdr3_nt cdr3_aa
TRBJ1-4 - TRBV9 TRBD1 TGTGCCAGCAGCGTGGGGACAGGGGTGGAAAAACTGTTTTTT CASSVGTGVEKLFF
TRBJ2-6 - TRBV15 TRBD1 TGTGCCACCAGCGCCTCCGGGACAGGGCCAATTGGGGCCAACGTCCTGACTTTC CATSASGTGPIGANVLTF
TRBJ2-3 - TRBV2 - TGTGCCAGCAGTTTGTACAGACACACAGATACGCAGTATTTT CASSLYRHTDTQYF
TRBJ1-1 once TRBV2 - TGTGCCAGCAGGGAAGGTGCGGGGGGCCCTGAAGCTTTCTTT CASREGAGGPEAFF
TRBJ1-5 - TRBV6-1 - TGTGCCAGCAGTGAATCGATCGGAGGGGCTAGCAATCAGCCCCAGCATTTT CASSESIGGASNQPQHF
TRBJ2-4 - TRBV28 TRBD1 TGTGCCAGTTTATCCGGGACAGGGGTGACGATAGCCAAAAACATTCAGTACTTC CASLSGTGVTIAKNIQYF
TRBJ1-2 - TRBV19 - TGTGCCAGTAGTATTTCGTCCGGTTCGGGGGACTCCTATGGCTACACCTTC CASSISSGSGDSYGYTF
TRBJ1-2 - TRBV6-5 - TGTGCCAGCGGCTTACAGGGTAGCTATGGCTACACCTTC CASGLQGSYGYTF
TRBJ1-5 - TRBV6-6 TRBD1 TGTGCCAGCAGTCCCCGCGACAGGGGGTATAGCAATCAGCCCCAGCATTTT CASSPRDRGYSNQPQHF
TRBJ2-1 - TRBV4-1 TRBD1 TGCGCCAGCAGCAACCCCGGGACAGCTTATTACAATGAGCAGTTCTTC CASSNPGTAYYNEQFF
TRBJ2-5 once TRBV13 - TGTGCCAGCAGCTTAGGAGACAGGGGCGGGGGAGAGACCCAGTACTTC CASSLGDRGGGETQYF
TRBJ1-1 - TRBV5-4 TRBD1 TGTGCCAGCAGCTTGGGGACAGGGGGCAGGGCTGAAGCTTTCTTT CASSLGTGGRAEAFF
TRBJ1-1 - TRBV12-5 - TGTGCTAGTGAGTTGGGGGGGCTGTCCGCTGAAGCTTTCTTT CASELGGLSAEAFF
TRBJ1-1 - TRBV18 - TGTGCCAGCTCACCACTGGGGGGGGATATGAACACTGAAGCTTTCTTT CASSPLGGDMNTEAFF
TRBJ1-2 - TRBV5-1 - TGCGCCAGCGGTAAGGACACCGGCCCCCATGGCTACACCTTC CASGKDTGPHGYTF